These T cell receptor beta chains were read from a single sample in a study of beta chain features in type 1 diabetes. TCRdb keeps only in-frame clones here, not all; method: immunoSEQ multiplex PCR. The repertoire includes some 250,000 clones, approximately 15% of them detected once, and just under 0.02% sits in the top ten. The sequenced material came from naive CD4+ T cells from blood. The receptor set was obtained from a man aged 30 to 39 with type 1 diabetes. Both conserved end residues are part of each CDR3. The D gene is left open where the match is weak. Clone size is shown for a subset of rows, as once, few, many or a class of expanded clone.

CDR3 DNA	CDR3 protein	D gene	V gene	J gene	clone size
TGTGCCAGCAGCTTACTACAGGGCGCGCCAGATACGCAGTATTTT	CASSLLQGAPDTQYF	-	TRBV7-8	TRBJ2-3	-
TGTGCCAGCTCACCAGTTACCCAGGCGAACACCGGGGAGCTGTTTTTT	CASSPVTQANTGELFF	-	TRBV18	TRBJ2-2	few
TGTGCCTGGGCGGACACGGACACAGATACGCAGTATTTT	CAWADTDTDTQYF	-	TRBV30	TRBJ2-3	few
TGTGCCAGCTCACCAACAGGATTCGCGGACACTGAAGCTTTCTTT	CASSPTGFADTEAFF	-	TRBV18	TRBJ1-1	-
TGCGCCAGCAGCTTGAAGGGAGCAGGACTAGCGGGAGTCCACAATGAGCAGTTCTTC	CASSLKGAGLAGVHNEQFF	TRBD2	TRBV5-1	TRBJ2-1	-
TGCGCCAGCAGCTTACCTAGCGGGGGCACAGATACGCAGTATTTT	CASSLPSGGTDTQYF	TRBD2	TRBV5-1	TRBJ2-3	-
TGTGCCACCACCGGGACAGCTCCTCCCGGGGAGCTGTTTTTT	CATTGTAPPGELFF	TRBD1	TRBV15	TRBJ2-2	-
TGTGCCAGCAGCCCTGGGACAGGGTCCTACGAGCAGTACTTC	CASSPGTGSYEQYF	TRBD1	TRBV5-4	TRBJ2-7	few
TGTGCCATCAGTGAGTCACCGGATGAGCAGTTCTTC	CAISESPDEQFF	-	TRBV10-3	TRBJ2-1	few
TGCGCCAGCAGCTTGACAGGGGAAAATGGCTACACCTTC	CASSLTGENGYTF	TRBD1	TRBV5-1	TRBJ1-2	once
TGCGCCAGCAGCTTGGGCACAAGTAACACTGAAGCTTTCTTT	CASSLGTSNTEAFF	-	TRBV5-1	TRBJ1-1	-
TGTGCCAGCAGCCAGGGGATTCGGAACACCATATATTTT	CASSQGIRNTIYF	-	TRBV7-8	TRBJ1-3	-
TGTGCCAGCAGCGTACAGGGGAACACCGGGGAGCTGTTTTTT	CASSVQGNTGELFF	-	TRBV9	TRBJ2-2	-
TGTGCCAGCAGCCGAACTACAGCGGGAAAACTGTTTTTT	CASSRTTAGKLFF	-	TRBV11-2	TRBJ1-4	-
TGTGCCATCAGTGAGGTCAGGGGAGGCAATCAGCCCCAGCATTTT	CAISEVRGGNQPQHF	-	TRBV10-3	TRBJ1-5	-
TGTGCCAGCCGAGTGAGGAACACCGGGGAGCTGTTTTTT	CASRVRNTGELFF	-	TRBV21-1	TRBJ2-2	-
TGTGCCAGCAGTGAACAGGGACAGGGCTATGGCTACACCTTC	CASSEQGQGYGYTF	TRBD1	TRBV2	TRBJ1-2	few
TGCGCCAGCAGCCAAGAAGACAGAGGATATGGCTACACCTTC	CASSQEDRGYGYTF	-	TRBV4-1	TRBJ1-2	-
TGTGCCAGCAGCTTAGAAACAGGGATAGAGGGGAAACTGTTTTTT	CASSLETGIEGKLFF	-	TRBV11-2	TRBJ1-4	-
TGTGCCAGCAGTCGTAGAGTGGAGCAGTTCTTC	CASSRRVEQFF	-	TRBV25-1	TRBJ2-1	-
TGTGCCAGCAGCTTAGGGCAGGGGGAGGTGGAGACCCAGTACTTC	CASSLGQGEVETQYF	-	TRBV7-6	TRBJ2-5	-
TGTGCCAGCAGCTTAGGAGGGTTCCAAAACATTCAGTACTTC	CASSLGGFQNIQYF	-	TRBV7-2	TRBJ2-4	-
TGTGCCAACCGGCTACAGGGCCGCACAGATACGCAGTATTTT	CANRLQGRTDTQYF	-	TRBV2	TRBJ2-3	-
TGTGCCAGCAGCCGATTGACACCTCTCCAAGAGACCCAGTACTTC	CASSRLTPLQETQYF	-	TRBV7-9	TRBJ2-5	few
TGCGCCAGCAGCCAAGAAATGTCGGGAGCGGGGCCTCGCACAGATACGCAGTATTTT	CASSQEMSGAGPRTDTQYF	TRBD2	TRBV4-1	TRBJ2-3	-
TGTGCCAGCAGCTTATTTCGAACTAGCGGGAGCCGGGAGACCCAGTACTTC	CASSLFRTSGSRETQYF	TRBD2	TRBV7-9	TRBJ2-5	few
TGTGCCAGCTCACTCGTGCGGAACACTGAAGCTTTCTTT	CASSLVRNTEAFF	-	TRBV18	TRBJ1-1	-
TGTGCCAGCTCACCTATCGTACTAGCGGGGACAGATACGCAGTATTTT	CASSPIVLAGTDTQYF	TRBD2	TRBV18	TRBJ2-3	few
TGTGCCTGGAGGCTTACAGATTTAAACACTGAAGCTTTCTTT	CAWRLTDLNTEAFF	-	TRBV30	TRBJ1-1	few